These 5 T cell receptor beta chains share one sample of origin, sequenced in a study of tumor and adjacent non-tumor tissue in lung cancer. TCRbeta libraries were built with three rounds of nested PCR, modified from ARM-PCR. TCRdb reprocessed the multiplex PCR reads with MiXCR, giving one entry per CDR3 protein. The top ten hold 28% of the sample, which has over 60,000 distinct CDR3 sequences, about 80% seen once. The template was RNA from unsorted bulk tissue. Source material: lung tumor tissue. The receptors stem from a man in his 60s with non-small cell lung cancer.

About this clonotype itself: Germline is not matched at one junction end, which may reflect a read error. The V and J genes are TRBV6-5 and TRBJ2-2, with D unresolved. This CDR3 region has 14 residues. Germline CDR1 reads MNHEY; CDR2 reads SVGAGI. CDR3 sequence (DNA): TGTGCCAGCAGTTACAGACTGAACACCGGAGAGCTGTTTTTT. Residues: CASSYRLNTGELFF.

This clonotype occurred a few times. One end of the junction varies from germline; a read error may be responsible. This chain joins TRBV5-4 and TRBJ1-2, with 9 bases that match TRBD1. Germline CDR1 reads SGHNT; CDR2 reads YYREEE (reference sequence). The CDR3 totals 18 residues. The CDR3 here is CVSSLAMGQGVDNYGYTF. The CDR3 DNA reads TGTGTCAGCAGCTTGGCCATGGGACAGGGAGTGGATAACTATGGCTACACCTTC.

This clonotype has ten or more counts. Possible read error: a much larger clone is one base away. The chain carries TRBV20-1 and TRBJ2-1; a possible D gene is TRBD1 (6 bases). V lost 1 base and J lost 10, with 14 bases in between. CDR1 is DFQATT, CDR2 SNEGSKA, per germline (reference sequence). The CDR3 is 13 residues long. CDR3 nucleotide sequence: TGCAGTGCTAGAGTAGAGGGGGTGCCGGAGCAGTTCTTC. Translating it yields CSARVEGVPEQFF.

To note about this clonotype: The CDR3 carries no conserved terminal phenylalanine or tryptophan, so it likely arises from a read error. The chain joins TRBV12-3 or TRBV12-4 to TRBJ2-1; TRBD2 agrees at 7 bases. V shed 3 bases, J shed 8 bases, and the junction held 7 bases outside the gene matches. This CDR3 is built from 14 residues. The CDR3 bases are TGTGCCAGCAGTTTTCGCGGGAGAGCCCATGAGCAGTTCTTA. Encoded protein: CASSFRGRAHEQFL.

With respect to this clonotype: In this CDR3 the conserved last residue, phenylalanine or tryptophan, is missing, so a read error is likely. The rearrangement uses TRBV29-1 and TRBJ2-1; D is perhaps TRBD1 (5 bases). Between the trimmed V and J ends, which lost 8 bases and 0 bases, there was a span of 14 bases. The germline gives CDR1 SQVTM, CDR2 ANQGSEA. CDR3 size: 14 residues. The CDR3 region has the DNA TGCAGCCCCCGAAGGCAGGGCTCCTACAATGAGCAGTTCTTA. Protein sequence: CSPRRQGSYNEQFL.